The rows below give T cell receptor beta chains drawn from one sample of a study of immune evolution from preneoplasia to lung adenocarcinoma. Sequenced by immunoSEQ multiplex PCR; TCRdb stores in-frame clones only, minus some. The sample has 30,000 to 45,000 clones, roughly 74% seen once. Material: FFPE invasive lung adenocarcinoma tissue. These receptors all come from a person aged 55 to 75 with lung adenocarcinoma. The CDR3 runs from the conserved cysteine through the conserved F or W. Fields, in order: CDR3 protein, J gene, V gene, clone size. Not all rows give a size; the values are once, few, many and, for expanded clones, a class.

CASSEAEGNQPQHF,TRBJ1-5,TRBV2,.
CASSLGQREKLFF,TRBJ1-4,TRBV14,.
CASSLKSRDGGETQYF,TRBJ2-5,TRBV27,.
CASSLVGLGYGLLYEQYF,TRBJ2-7,TRBV11-2,.
CASSPTITDTQYF,TRBJ2-3,TRBV5-1,.
CASSPRGSIATDTQYF,TRBJ2-3,TRBV18,few
CASSRSGQIYGYTF,TRBJ1-2,TRBV19,.
CASSPEGYSGNTIYF,TRBJ1-3,TRBV7-9,.
CSVIAGWTYEQYF,TRBJ2-7,TRBV29-1,.
CASSTRTNAITGELFF,TRBJ2-2,TRBV6-6,.
CASSPTGDNEQFF,TRBJ2-1,TRBV7-7,.
CASSPRGQGGKQFF,TRBJ2-1,TRBV7-2,.
CASSFGLAGGPVGELFF,TRBJ2-2,TRBV27,.
CASSENRGSQETQYF,TRBJ2-5,TRBV25-1,.
CASSAKYYGYTF,TRBJ1-2,TRBV21-1,.
CASSLALAGANEQFF,TRBJ2-1,TRBV7-6,medium-sized
CASCPLGGLLNEQFF,TRBJ2-1,TRBV27,.
CASSLQGANYGYTF,TRBJ1-2,TRBV5-1,.
CASWLSGHLYEEQYF,TRBJ2-7,TRBV7-9,.
CASSPTLATNEKLFF,TRBJ1-4,TRBV18,.
CASSLGGLAGKAQYF,TRBJ2-3,TRBV4-1,.
CASSFVVPVEAFF,TRBJ1-1,TRBV28,.
CASSMQADTQYF,TRBJ2-3,TRBV19,.
CASSPYLHLEAFF,TRBJ1-1,TRBV7-2,.
CSVGQGRYEQYF,TRBJ2-7,TRBV29-1,.
CASSPPITRTYNEQFF,TRBJ2-1,TRBV18,few
CASTLRSSNEQFF,TRBJ2-1,TRBV19,.
CASSLFQRTGELFF,TRBJ2-2,TRBV28,.
CASSWGSQETQYF,TRBJ2-5,TRBV5-6,few
CASSRTSGLRSGELFF,TRBJ2-2,TRBV5-4,.
CARSLADRDNEQFF,TRBJ2-1,TRBV5-3,.
CASSIDWTGDTEAFF,TRBJ1-1,TRBV19,.
CASSSGQHARNEQFF,TRBJ2-1,TRBV5-4,few
CASRLTSGPPNEQFF,TRBJ2-1,TRBV5-4,.
CASTPGQTYEQYF,TRBJ2-7,TRBV7-2,once
CASSFQGANTGELFF,TRBJ2-2,TRBV5-1,.
CASRIAGGICNQPQHF,TRBJ1-5,TRBV6-8,.
CASSWGRISYTEAFF,TRBJ1-1,TRBV21-1,medium-sized
CASNSGANVLTF,TRBJ2-6,TRBV6-5,.
CASSQGTGANSYEQYF,TRBJ2-7,TRBV4-1,.
CASTDRGDPQETQYF,TRBJ2-5,TRBV6-1,.
CASSPPGTVYEQYF,TRBJ2-7,TRBV2,.
CASSLQGGVGTDTQYF,TRBJ2-3,TRBV19,.
CASSVGGGGQPQHF,TRBJ1-5,TRBV9,.
CASSVGRNTEAFF,TRBJ1-1,TRBV9,.
CASSEENGYEQYF,TRBJ2-7,TRBV2,.
CASILAGGGTQYF,TRBJ2-3,TRBV6-1,.
CASSPQREEQYF,TRBJ2-7,TRBV18,.
CASSPNDRVEQYF,TRBJ2-7,TRBV19,.
CASSLPGGRGDTQYF,TRBJ2-3,TRBV11-2,.
CASSGHRDRGNEQFF,TRBJ2-1,TRBV6-5,.
CASTPGAGEYEQYF,TRBJ2-7,TRBV7-9,.
CAISHGTGTVPEAFF,TRBJ1-1,TRBV10-3,.